Listed below are T cell receptor beta chains from one sample, sequenced in a study of blood T cell repertoires in COVID-19. This table comes from immunoSEQ multiplex PCR, and its TCRdb copy is limited to in-frame clones, with some not included. The sample contains 200,000 to 250,000 clones, 82% of which appear only once. Sequencing was carried out using peripheral blood. These TCRs come from a woman aged 70 to 79 with COVID-19, enrolled during active disease. The CDR3 runs from the conserved cysteine through the conserved F or W. D genes are given only for firm matches. Expanded clones are given a class, and other clones once, few, many or no size at all.

>NA|NA|15|TRBJ1-6|TRBV5-4
CASSRPDRLNSPLHF
TGTGCCAGCAGCCGCCCGGACAGACTTAATTCACCCCTCCACTTT
>TRBD1|many|16|TRBJ1-3|TRBV28
CASSSPGQGGGNTIYF
TGTGCCAGCTCTAGCCCGGGACAGGGAGGTGGAAACACCATATATTTT
>NA|NA|13|TRBJ1-2|TRBV18
CASSPLENYGYTF
TGTGCCAGCTCACCACTGGAGAACTATGGCTACACCTTC
>NA|NA|14|TRBJ2-1|TRBV11-1
CASSLGGLDNEQFF
TGTGCCAGCAGCCTAGGGGGACTTGACAATGAGCAGTTCTTC
>NA|NA|16|TRBJ1-1|TRBV18
CASSPVRVDSNTEAFF
TGTGCCAGCTCACCAGTGCGGGTGGACAGCAACACTGAAGCTTTCTTT
>NA|NA|13|TRBJ1-2|TRBV5-1
CASSSGEGYGYTF
TGCGCCAGCAGCTCAGGGGAAGGGTATGGCTACACCTTC
>NA|NA|17|TRBJ1-1|TRBV3-1/TRBV3-2
CASSQDSRGGMSTEAFF
TGTGCCAGCAGCCAAGATAGCCGAGGGGGAATGAGCACTGAAGCTTTCTTT
>NA|NA|13|TRBJ1-4|TRBV18
CASSPPGVEKLFF
TGTGCCAGCTCACCACCAGGGGTTGAAAAACTGTTTTTT
>TRBD1|NA|16|TRBJ2-1|TRBV18
CASSPYSGGAYNEQFF
TGTGCCAGCTCACCGTATTCAGGGGGTGCATACAATGAGCAGTTCTTC
>TRBD1|once|16|TRBJ1-5|TRBV19
CASSPSGQGYFQPQHF
TGTGCCAGTAGTCCTTCGGGACAGGGGTATTTTCAGCCCCAGCATTTT
>TRBD1|few|14|TRBJ1-1|TRBV9
CASSVDAGGLRAFF
TGTGCCAGCAGCGTAGACGCAGGGGGCTTGCGAGCTTTCTTT
>TRBD1|NA|14|TRBJ1-3|TRBV28
CASSSGQGRNTIYF
TGTGCCAGCAGCTCGGGACAGGGGAGAAACACCATATATTTT
>NA|NA|17|TRBJ1-4|TRBV7-2
CASSSLGQTVESEKLFF
TGTGCCAGCAGCTCCCTCGGACAGACTGTTGAATCAGAAAAACTGTTTTTT
>TRBD1|few|15|TRBJ1-3|TRBV18
CASSPGQGGGNTIYF
TGTGCCAGCTCACCGGGACAGGGAGGTGGAAACACCATATATTTT
>TRBD2|NA|16|TRBJ2-3|TRBV6-1
CASSERTSGSTDTQYF
TGTGCCAGCAGTGAGAGGACTAGCGGGAGCACAGATACGCAGTATTTT
>NA|NA|15|TRBJ1-1|TRBV18
CASSPPNRANTEAFF
TGTGCCAGCTCACCACCGAACAGGGCGAACACTGAAGCTTTCTTT
>NA|NA|14|TRBJ2-5|TRBV3-1/TRBV3-2
CASSYRGGQETQYF
TGTGCCAGCAGTTACAGGGGGGGGCAAGAGACCCAGTACTTC
>TRBD1|NA|14|TRBJ2-7|TRBV2
CASSPDRIRSEQYF
TGTGCCAGCAGCCCGGACAGGATAAGGAGCGAGCAGTACTTC
>TRBD1|few|15|TRBJ1-1|TRBV3-1/TRBV3-2
CASNSLGQGDTEAFF
TGTGCCAGCAACTCACTTGGACAGGGCGACACTGAAGCTTTCTTT
>NA|once|14|TRBJ1-1|TRBV19
CASSIVRERTEAFF
TGTGCCAGTAGTATAGTAAGGGAGCGCACTGAAGCTTTCTTT
>TRBD1|NA|16|TRBJ1-6|TRBV27
CASTTPRTGRNSPLHF
TGTGCCAGCACCACCCCTCGGACAGGGAGAAATTCACCCCTCCACTTT
>NA|few|15|TRBJ2-2|TRBV4-2
CASSQDLPTTGELFF
TGTGCCAGCAGCCAAGATTTACCTACCACCGGGGAGCTGTTTTTT